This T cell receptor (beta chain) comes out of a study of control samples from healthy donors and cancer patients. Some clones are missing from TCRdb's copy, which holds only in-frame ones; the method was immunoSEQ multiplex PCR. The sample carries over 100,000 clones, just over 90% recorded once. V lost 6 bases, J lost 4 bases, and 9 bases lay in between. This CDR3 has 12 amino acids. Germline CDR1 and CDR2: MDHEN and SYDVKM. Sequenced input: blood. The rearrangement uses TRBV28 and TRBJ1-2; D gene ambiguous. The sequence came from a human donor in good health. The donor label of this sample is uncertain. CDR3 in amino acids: CASRLHPYGYTF. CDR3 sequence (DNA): TGTGCCAGCAGGCTTCACCCCTATGGCTACACCTTC.